The 22 T cell receptor beta chains listed next were all sequenced from one sample in a study of blood T cell repertoires in COVID-19. Clones were sequenced by immunoSEQ multiplex PCR, and TCRdb holds only the in-frame ones, with some missing. The table records some 83,000 clones, around 72% of them present only once. The sequencing input was peripheral blood. The receptor set was obtained from a woman older than 75 with acute or convalescent COVID-19.

The rearrangement joins TRBV5-1 to TRBJ2-3, with a tentative D call TRBD2 (5 bases). The CDR3 spans 16 residues. V was shortened by 2 bases and J by 0 bases, with 13 bases between the two germline ends. Looked up from germline, CDR1 is SGHRS and CDR2 is YFSETQ. Here the CDR3 reads CASSFEGRTSTDTQYF. For the CDR3, the DNA is TGCGCCAGCAGCTTTGAGGGCAGGACTAGCACAGATACGCAGTATTTT.

J is TRBJ1-4 and V is TRBV7-9; the D gene is possibly TRBD1 (5 bases). CDR1 SEHNR and CDR2 FQNEAQ come from the germline V gene (reference sequence). Trimming removed 0 bases at V and 6 bases at J, with 11 bases between. The CDR3 totals 15 residues. The CDR3 DNA sequence: TGTGCCAGCAGCTTAGCGTCCGGGGGGTATGAAAAACTGTTTTTT. This translates into CASSLASGGYEKLFF.

A few counts support this clone. The chain carries TRBV18 and TRBJ2-7; 7 bases agree with TRBD1. The CDR3 is 13 residues long. V lost 4 bases, J lost 2 bases, and 2 bases stayed unmatched. Looked up from germline, CDR1 is KGHSH and CDR2 is LQKENI. The CDR3 DNA sequence: TGTGCCAGCTCACAGGGGGCCCCCTACGAGCAGTACTTC. It specifies CASSQGAPYEQYF. Using reference TRBV18 and TRBJ2-7 for the parts outside the CDR3, the full variable domain is NAGVMQNPRHLVRRRGQEARLRCSPMKGHSHVYWYRQLPEEGLKFMVYLQKENIIDESGMPKERFSAEFPKEGPSILRIQQVVRGDSAAYFCASSQGAPYEQYFGPGTRLTVT.

The chain joins TRBV28 to TRBJ2-1; no definite D call. Between the trimmed V and J ends, which lost 3 bases and 8 bases, there was a span of 17 bases. Germline CDR1 reads MDHEN; CDR2 reads SYDVKM. This CDR3 spans 15 amino acids. The CDR3 coding sequence is TGTGCCAGCAGTTTTTCTCTACCCCCAGGCGATGAGCAGTTCTTC. Translation gives CASSFSLPPGDEQFF.

The chain links TRBV5-5 to TRBJ1-1; TRBD1 agrees at 7 bases. Germline CDR1 SGHKS, CDR2 YYEKEE (reference sequence). This CDR3 region has 14 residues. V lost 4 bases, J lost 5 bases, and 8 bases stayed unmatched. CDR3 residues: CASSGRQGETEAFF. For the CDR3, the DNA is TGTGCCAGCAGCGGAAGACAGGGTGAGACTGAAGCTTTCTTT.

V and J are TRBV3-1 (or the pseudogene TRBV3-2) and TRBJ2-2; D perhaps matches TRBD2 (6 bases). The ends were cut back, 4 bases at V and 5 bases at J, with 14 bases in the middle. Germline CDR1 reads LGHDT; CDR2 reads YNNKEL (reference sequence). This CDR3 is built from 15 residues. In DNA, the CDR3 is TGTGCCAGCAGCCCCATTTCGGGGAGGACCGGGGAGCTGTTTTTT. Its translation: CASSPISGRTGELFF.

V is TRBV27 and J is TRBJ1-2, with 9 bases fitting TRBD1. The V gene's germline CDR1 is MNHEY and CDR2 SMNVEV (reference sequence). This CDR3 has 19 amino acids. J lost 1 base, V lost 0 bases, and 12 bases had no gene match. The CDR3, as DNA: TGTGCCAGCAGTTTATCGGGCTCCTTAGGGGACAGGGTTAACTATGGCTACACCTTC. Encoded protein: CASSLSGSLGDRVNYGYTF.

The chain joins TRBV7-9 to TRBJ1-1; the D gene is possibly TRBD1 (6 bases). CDR3 length: 13 amino acids. CDR1 is SEHNR and CDR2 is FQNEAQ in the germline V gene (reference sequence). Trimming took 1 base from V and 11 from J, leaving 14 bases between them. CDR3 DNA sequence: TGTGCCAGCAGCTTAGAAGCGGACAGCCATGCTTTCTTT. Its translation: CASSLEADSHAFF.

The chain couples TRBV6-2 or TRBV6-3 to TRBJ2-7; weak D call: TRBD2 (5 bases). V was shortened by 5 bases and J by 2 bases, with 10 bases between the two germline ends. The CDR3 is made up of 13 amino acids. Per germline, CDR1 MNHEY and CDR2 SVGEGT. The chain's CDR3 is CASSTGFPYEQYF. The CDR3 DNA sequence: TGTGCCAGCAGTACGGGATTTCCCTACGAGCAGTACTTC.

J is TRBJ1-4 and V is TRBV6-5; D may be TRBD1 (6 bases). The V gene's germline CDR1 is MNHEY and CDR2 SVGAGI. The V and J ends lost 4 bases and 6 bases respectively, with 12 bases between them. The CDR3 contains 14 residues. The CDR3 region is CASSSGGEDEKLFF. The CDR3 DNA sequence: TGTGCCAGCAGTTCGGGGGGCGAAGATGAAAAACTGTTTTTT.

The chain couples TRBV10-3 to TRBJ2-2; TRBD2 is a possible D gene (5 bases). This CDR3 is built from 15 residues. Per the germline V gene, CDR1 is ENHRY and CDR2 is SYGVKD. V was cut by 7 bases and J by 4 bases, with 16 bases left in between. The CDR3 spells CAITDLARGTGELFF. For the CDR3, the DNA is TGTGCCATCACCGACTTAGCTCGGGGCACCGGGGAGCTGTTTTTT.

The J gene is TRBJ2-2, the V gene TRBV27; TRBD2 matches 12 bases. The CDR3 has 15 residues. With 8 bases clipped from V and 5 bases from J, the junction kept 6 bases outside the gene matches. Germline V lookup: CDR1 MNHEY, CDR2 SMNVEV (reference sequence). CDR3 DNA: TGTGCCAGCGCACGACTAGCGGGGGATACCGGGGAGCTGTTTTTT. Translated: CASARLAGDTGELFF.

This rearrangement joins TRBV7-9 to TRBJ2-2, with D possibly being TRBD1 (7 bases). This CDR3 is built from 14 residues. V dropped 5 bases and J dropped 6 bases, with 13 bases sitting between them. The germline CDR1 and CDR2 sequences are SEHNR and FQNEAQ (reference sequence). This chain's CDR3 is CASSPVRGAGELFF. CDR3 coding DNA: TGTGCCAGCAGCCCAGTCAGGGGGGCCGGGGAGCTGTTTTTT.

The chain carries TRBV11-2 and TRBJ2-1; the D is unclear. V was clipped by 3 bases and J by 2 bases, with 8 bases between them. Germline V gives CDR1 SGHAT, CDR2 FQNNGV. This CDR3 spans 14 amino acids. CDR3 nucleotide sequence: TGTGCCAGCAGCTTTAGTCTTACCTACAATGAGCAGTTCTTC. Translated, it gives CASSFSLTYNEQFF.

The rearrangement links TRBV2 to TRBJ1-5; D is perhaps TRBD1 (5 bases). The germline CDR1 and CDR2 sequences are SNHLY and FYNNEI. Trimming left V 6 bases short and J 0 bases short, with 15 bases between. This CDR3 has 16 amino acids. The CDR3 is CASRRGGGTSNQPQHF. DNA for the CDR3: TGTGCCAGCAGGCGAGGCGGGGGGACTAGCAATCAGCCCCAGCATTTT.

This clone was counted many times. CDR3 in amino acids: CASSQDSRGPRGGYTF. CDR3 coding DNA: TGCGCCAGCAGCCAAGACTCCAGGGGGCCCAGGGGGGGCTACACCTTC. This chain links TRBV4-3 with TRBJ1-2; 8 bases are shared with TRBD1. CDR3 length: 16 amino acids. Germline loops: CDR1 LGHNA, CDR2 YSLEER. Losses at the gene ends were 0 bases for V and 8 bases for J; bases not matched to a gene: 11.

V and J are TRBV29-1 and TRBJ1-2; weak D call: TRBD1 (6 bases). The CDR3 extends over 12 amino acids. Deletions cut 2 bases from V and 6 bases from J, with 10 bases between. Germline V gene sequence: CDR1 SQVTM, CDR2 ANQGSEA. This CDR3 reads CSVEISGDGYTF. Written as DNA, the CDR3 is TGCAGCGTTGAAATTTCAGGGGATGGCTACACCTTC.

This clone ranks as medium-sized. V is TRBV28 and J is TRBJ1-2, with 8 positions matching TRBD1. Germline V lookup: CDR1 MDHEN, CDR2 SYDVKM. V shed 5 bases, J shed 3 bases, and the junction held 2 bases outside the gene matches. The CDR3 contains 13 residues. CDR3 residues: CASSTTGDYGYTF. DNA for the CDR3: TGTGCCAGCAGTACGACAGGGGACTATGGCTACACCTTC.

The rearrangement joins TRBV2 to TRBJ1-5; D is unclear. CDR1 is SNHLY and CDR2 is FYNNEI in the germline V gene. The V gene lost 7 bases and the J gene lost 4 bases, with 14 bases spanning the gap. CDR3 length: 14 residues. CDR3: CASNLGGPNQPQHF. CDR3 in DNA: TGTGCCAGCAATCTGGGAGGGCCGAATCAGCCCCAGCATTTT.

Here the CDR3 reads CASKRRNNQPQHF. CDR3 coding DNA: TGTGCCAGTAAAAGGAGAAACAATCAGCCCCAGCATTTT. This chain uses TRBV19 with TRBJ1-5, with D uncertain. Trimming shortened V by 7 bases and J by 3 bases, and 10 bases separated the two germline ends. The length of the CDR3 is 13 residues. The V gene's germline CDR1 is LNHDA and CDR2 SQIVND (reference sequence).

Many counts were recorded for this clone. The chain has TRBV7-2 and TRBJ2-5; 9 bases are shared with TRBD2. The V and J ends lost 1 base and 2 bases, in that order; junction bases with no gene match: 2. The CDR3 loop spans 15 amino acids. CDR1 and CDR2 from the germline V gene are SGHTA and FQGNSA. The CDR3 DNA is TGTGCCAGCAGCTTAGGGACTAGCGTTCAAGAGACCCAGTACTTC. Its translation: CASSLGTSVQETQYF.

The chain carries TRBV7-2 and TRBJ1-1; TRBD1 matches 7 bases. The CDR3 length is 15 residues. The J segment lost 1 base and the V segment lost 2 bases, leaving 4 bases of the junction unmatched. Germline lookup yields CDR1 SGHTA and CDR2 FQGNSA. The CDR3 region has the DNA TGTGCCAGCAGCTTAAACCGACAGGGGAACACTGAAGCTTTCTTT. Its translation: CASSLNRQGNTEAFF.